The rows below give T cell receptor beta chains drawn from one sample of a study of identical twins. MiXCR, applied by TCRdb to the 5' RACE reads, yields one record per CDR3 protein. The data show roughly 250,000 distinct CDR3 sequences, around 15% seen once. The sequenced sample was memory (CD45RO+) T cells sorted from blood. These receptors all come from a woman aged 18 to 35 in good health. Each CDR3 is given with its conserved first and last residue. The order of the fields is clone size, V gene, D gene, J gene, CDR3 DNA, CDR3 protein. A D gene is named only where the DNA matches it firmly. Rows give clone size only sometimes, using once, few, many, or a class for an expanded clone.

abundance: -
v_gene: TRBV7-9
d_gene: -
j_gene: TRBJ2-3
CDR3nt: TGTGCCAGCAGCTTGGGGGGAGGAGTTACAGATACGCAGTATTTT
CDR3aa: CASSLGGGVTDTQYF

abundance: -
v_gene: TRBV12-3/TRBV12-4
d_gene: TRBD1
j_gene: TRBJ2-7
CDR3nt: TGTGCCAGCAGTTTAGCCTCGGGACAGGGGCAGTACTTC
CDR3aa: CASSLASGQGQYF

abundance: -
v_gene: TRBV18
d_gene: -
j_gene: TRBJ1-1
CDR3nt: TGTGCCAGCTCACGAGGGCCCGGGGGTGAAGCTTTCTTT
CDR3aa: CASSRGPGGEAFF

abundance: few
v_gene: TRBV24-1
d_gene: -
j_gene: TRBJ2-2
CDR3nt: TGTGCCACCCAATCAAACCGGGACGGTAACACCGGGGAGCTGTTTTTT
CDR3aa: CATQSNRDGNTGELFF

abundance: many
v_gene: TRBV20-1
d_gene: -
j_gene: TRBJ2-3
CDR3nt: TGCAGTGCTGAGCGACAACGAGGGGGTTTGGCGCAGTATTTT
CDR3aa: CSAERQRGGLAQYF

abundance: -
v_gene: TRBV11-3
d_gene: -
j_gene: TRBJ1-1
CDR3nt: TGTGCCAGCAGCTTATCTGCAGGTTCGAACACTGAAGCTTTCTTT
CDR3aa: CASSLSAGSNTEAFF

abundance: few
v_gene: TRBV3-1
d_gene: -
j_gene: TRBJ1-2
CDR3nt: TGTGCCAGCAGCCAAGTAGGAGAGTACTATGGCTACACCTTC
CDR3aa: CASSQVGEYYGYTF

abundance: -
v_gene: TRBV10-2
d_gene: TRBD1
j_gene: TRBJ2-5
CDR3nt: TGCGCCAGCATGATGACAGGGTCGGGAAGAGAGACCCAGTACTTC
CDR3aa: CASMMTGSGRETQYF

abundance: -
v_gene: TRBV5-6
d_gene: -
j_gene: TRBJ1-2
CDR3nt: TGTGCCAGCAGCTCCTATGCGGGCTACACCTTC
CDR3aa: CASSSYAGYTF

abundance: many
v_gene: TRBV12-3/TRBV12-4
d_gene: TRBD2
j_gene: TRBJ2-5
CDR3nt: TGTGCCAGCAGTCTGACTAGCGGGGGGGAGACCCAGTACTTC
CDR3aa: CASSLTSGGETQYF

abundance: few
v_gene: TRBV7-2
d_gene: -
j_gene: TRBJ1-4
CDR3nt: TGTGCCAGCAGCCGGACAAATAATGAAAAACTGTTTTTT
CDR3aa: CASSRTNNEKLFF

abundance: few
v_gene: TRBV10-2
d_gene: TRBD2
j_gene: TRBJ2-2
CDR3nt: TGCGCCAGCAGTGCCGGCTTGGCTAGCGGGAGGGGAGCGAGCACCGGGGAGCTGTTTTTT
CDR3aa: CASSAGLASGRGASTGELFF

abundance: -
v_gene: TRBV7-8
d_gene: -
j_gene: TRBJ2-7
CDR3nt: TGTGCCAGCAGCACCCGACAGGACTACGAGCAGTACTTC
CDR3aa: CASSTRQDYEQYF

abundance: many
v_gene: TRBV3-1
d_gene: TRBD2
j_gene: TRBJ2-1
CDR3nt: TGTGCCAGCAGCCCCCGACTAGCGGGGCAATACAATGAGCAGTTCTTC
CDR3aa: CASSPRLAGQYNEQFF

abundance: -
v_gene: TRBV20-1
d_gene: -
j_gene: TRBJ2-2
CDR3nt: TGCAGTGCTCCAGGGTTTTCGGGGGAGCTGTTTTTT
CDR3aa: CSAPGFSGELFF

abundance: many
v_gene: TRBV5-5
d_gene: -
j_gene: TRBJ2-7
CDR3nt: TGTGCCAGCAGCTTGAGTGGGGGGCCCTACGAGCAGTACTTC
CDR3aa: CASSLSGGPYEQYF

abundance: -
v_gene: TRBV5-1
d_gene: TRBD2
j_gene: TRBJ2-3
CDR3nt: TGCGCCAGCAGCTTGGCTTCTAGCGGGTCCACAGATACGCAGTATTTT
CDR3aa: CASSLASSGSTDTQYF

abundance: -
v_gene: TRBV7-2
d_gene: -
j_gene: TRBJ1-4
CDR3nt: TGTGCCAGCCGTTACACCGGGCTTAATGAAAAACTGTTTTTT
CDR3aa: CASRYTGLNEKLFF

abundance: many
v_gene: TRBV20-1
d_gene: -
j_gene: TRBJ2-7
CDR3nt: TGCAGTGCCGCAGGGATTTCCTACGAGCAGTACTTC
CDR3aa: CSAAGISYEQYF

abundance: -
v_gene: TRBV3-1
d_gene: -
j_gene: TRBJ1-3
CDR3nt: TGTGCCAGCAGCGGGGCGGGACACAGCTCTGGAAACACCATATATTTT
CDR3aa: CASSGAGHSSGNTIYF

abundance: -
v_gene: TRBV12-3/TRBV12-4
d_gene: TRBD1
j_gene: TRBJ1-1
CDR3nt: TGTGCCAGCAGCCGAGTCCCCCTCCGGGACAGGGGGATTGAAGCTTTCTTT
CDR3aa: CASSRVPLRDRGIEAFF

abundance: -
v_gene: TRBV5-5
d_gene: TRBD2
j_gene: TRBJ2-5
CDR3nt: TGTGCCAGCGCCGGCGGGGGGTTCGACCCAGAGACCCAGTACTTC
CDR3aa: CASAGGGFDPETQYF

abundance: -
v_gene: TRBV20-1
d_gene: -
j_gene: TRBJ2-5
CDR3nt: TGCAGTGCTAGAGAGGTGGGAGAGACCCAGTACTTC
CDR3aa: CSAREVGETQYF

abundance: once
v_gene: TRBV6-2/TRBV6-3
d_gene: -
j_gene: TRBJ2-7
CDR3nt: TGTGCCAGCGACACCCAAGAAGCCACACCCTACGAGCAGTACTTC
CDR3aa: CASDTQEATPYEQYF

abundance: few
v_gene: TRBV5-1
d_gene: TRBD2
j_gene: TRBJ2-1
CDR3nt: TGCGCCAGCAGCTTCCACGGACTAGCGGGAGGTATCTATGAGCAGTTCTTC
CDR3aa: CASSFHGLAGGIYEQFF

abundance: -
v_gene: TRBV24-1
d_gene: TRBD1
j_gene: TRBJ1-5
CDR3nt: TGTGCCACCAGTGACCGGGACGGACAGGGGTTCAATCAGCCCCAGCATTTT
CDR3aa: CATSDRDGQGFNQPQHF

abundance: -
v_gene: TRBV3-1
d_gene: -
j_gene: TRBJ2-7
CDR3nt: TGTGCCAGCAGCCAAACAGGGTCGGGCGAGCAGTACTTC
CDR3aa: CASSQTGSGEQYF

abundance: -
v_gene: TRBV7-2
d_gene: -
j_gene: TRBJ2-1
CDR3nt: TGTGCCAGCAGCTTAGTGGGGCCCCGGGGTGAGCAGTTCTTC
CDR3aa: CASSLVGPRGEQFF

abundance: few
v_gene: TRBV6-1
d_gene: -
j_gene: TRBJ1-2
CDR3nt: TGTGCCAGCACGAATGCAGGGAGGAGGGATGGCTACACCTTC
CDR3aa: CASTNAGRRDGYTF

abundance: many
v_gene: TRBV10-3
d_gene: -
j_gene: TRBJ2-2
CDR3nt: TGTGCCATGAGGGGTAACCAAAACACCGGGGAGCTGTTTTTT
CDR3aa: CAMRGNQNTGELFF

abundance: many
v_gene: TRBV12-3/TRBV12-4
d_gene: -
j_gene: TRBJ1-5
CDR3nt: TGTGCCAGCAGTTCTCACTCAGGTTATAGCAATCAGCCCCAGCATTTT
CDR3aa: CASSSHSGYSNQPQHF

abundance: many
v_gene: TRBV6-2/TRBV6-3
d_gene: -
j_gene: TRBJ2-2
CDR3nt: TGTGCCAGCAGTTACGGGCAAACCGCCGGGGAGCTGTTTTTT
CDR3aa: CASSYGQTAGELFF

abundance: -
v_gene: TRBV18
d_gene: -
j_gene: TRBJ2-2
CDR3nt: TGTGCCAGCTCACCCCAACACAGCGGTGGAGCCGGGGAGCTGTTTTTT
CDR3aa: CASSPQHSGGAGELFF